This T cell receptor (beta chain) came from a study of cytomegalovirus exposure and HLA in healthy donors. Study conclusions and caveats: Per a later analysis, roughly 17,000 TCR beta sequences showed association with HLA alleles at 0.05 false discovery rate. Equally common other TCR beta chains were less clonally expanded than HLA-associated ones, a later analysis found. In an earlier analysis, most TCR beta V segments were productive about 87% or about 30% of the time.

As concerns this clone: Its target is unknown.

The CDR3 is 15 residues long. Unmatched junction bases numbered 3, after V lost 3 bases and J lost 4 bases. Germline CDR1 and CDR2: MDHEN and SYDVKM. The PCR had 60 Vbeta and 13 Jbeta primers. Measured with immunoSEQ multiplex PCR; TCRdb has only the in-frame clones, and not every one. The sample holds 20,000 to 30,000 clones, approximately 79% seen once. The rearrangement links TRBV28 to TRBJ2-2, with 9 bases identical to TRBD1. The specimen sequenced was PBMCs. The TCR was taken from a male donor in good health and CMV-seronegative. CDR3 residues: CASSFKDRGTGELFF. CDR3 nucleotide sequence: TGTGCCAGCAGTTTCAAGGACAGGGGCACCGGGGAGCTGTTTTTT.